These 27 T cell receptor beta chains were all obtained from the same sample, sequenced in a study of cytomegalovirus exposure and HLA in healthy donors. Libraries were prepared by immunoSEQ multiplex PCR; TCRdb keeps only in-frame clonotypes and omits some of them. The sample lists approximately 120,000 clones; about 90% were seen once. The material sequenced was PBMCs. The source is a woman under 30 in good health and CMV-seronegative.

CDR3 sequence reads: CAARKKTSGGAVYNEQFF. CDR3 sequence (DNA): TGTGCCGCCAGAAAAAAGACTAGCGGGGGGGCCGTCTACAATGAGCAGTTCTTC. The J gene is TRBJ2-1, the V gene TRBV5-4, with 14 bases aligning to TRBD2. The V and J ends lost 10 bases and 3 bases, in that order; junction bases with no gene match: 15. The germline V gene encodes CDR1 SGHNT and CDR2 YYREEE (reference sequence). This CDR3 comprises 18 residues.

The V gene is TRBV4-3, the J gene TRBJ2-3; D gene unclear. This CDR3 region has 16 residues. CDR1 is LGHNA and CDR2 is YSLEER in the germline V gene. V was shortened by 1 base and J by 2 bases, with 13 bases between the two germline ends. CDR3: CASSQGAGPFTDTQYF. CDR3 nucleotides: TGCGCCAGCAGCCAAGGCGCTGGTCCCTTCACAGATACGCAGTATTTT.

The CDR3 bases are TGTGCCAGCAGTTGGGCTTCCACTGAAGCTTTCTTT. It translates to CASSWASTEAFF. This sequence joins TRBV28 and TRBJ1-1; D is unclear. The CDR3 length is 12 residues. Trimming pared 4 bases from V and 4 bases from J, leaving 7 bases between. Germline CDR1 reads MDHEN; CDR2 reads SYDVKM.

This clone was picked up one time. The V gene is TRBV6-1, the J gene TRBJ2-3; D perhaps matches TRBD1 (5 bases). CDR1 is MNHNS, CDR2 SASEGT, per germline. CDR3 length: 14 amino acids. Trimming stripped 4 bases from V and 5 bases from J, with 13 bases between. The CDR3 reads CASSATPGKDTQYF. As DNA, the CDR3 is TGTGCCAGCAGTGCCACGCCAGGGAAAGATACGCAGTATTTT.

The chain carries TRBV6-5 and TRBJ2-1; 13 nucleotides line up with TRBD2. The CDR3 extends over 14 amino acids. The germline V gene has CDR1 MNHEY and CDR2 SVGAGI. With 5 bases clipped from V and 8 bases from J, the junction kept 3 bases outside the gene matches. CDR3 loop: CASSGLAGDDEQFF. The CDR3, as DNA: TGTGCCAGCAGTGGACTAGCGGGAGATGATGAGCAGTTCTTC.

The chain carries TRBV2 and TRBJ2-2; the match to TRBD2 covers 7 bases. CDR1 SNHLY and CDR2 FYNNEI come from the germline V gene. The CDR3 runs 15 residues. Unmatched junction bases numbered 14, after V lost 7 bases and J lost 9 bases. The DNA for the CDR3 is TGTGCCAGCACTACGCGGGGGAGTGCTTTTCGGGAGCTGTTTTTT. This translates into CASTTRGSAFRELFF.

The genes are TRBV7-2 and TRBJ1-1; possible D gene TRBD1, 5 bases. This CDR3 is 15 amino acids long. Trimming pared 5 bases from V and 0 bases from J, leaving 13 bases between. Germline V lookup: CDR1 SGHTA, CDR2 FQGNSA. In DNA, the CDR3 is TGTGCCAGCAGCCCCCAGGGCCTTTTGAACACTGAAGCTTTCTTT. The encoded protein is CASSPQGLLNTEAFF.

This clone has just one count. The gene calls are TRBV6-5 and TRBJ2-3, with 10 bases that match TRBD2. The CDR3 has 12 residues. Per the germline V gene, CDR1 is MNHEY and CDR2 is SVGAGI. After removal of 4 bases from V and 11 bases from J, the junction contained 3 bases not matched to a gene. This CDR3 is CASSSWTSGQYF. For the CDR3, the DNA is TGTGCCAGCAGTTCGTGGACTAGCGGGCAGTATTTT.

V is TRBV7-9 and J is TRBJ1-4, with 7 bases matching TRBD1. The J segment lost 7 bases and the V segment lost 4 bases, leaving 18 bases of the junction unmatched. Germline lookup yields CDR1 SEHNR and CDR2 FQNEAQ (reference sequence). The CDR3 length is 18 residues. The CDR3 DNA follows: TGTGCCAGCAGCTCTATCGCAGGGGGATACAATTGGGCTGAAAAACTGTTTTTT. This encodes CASSSIAGGYNWAEKLFF.

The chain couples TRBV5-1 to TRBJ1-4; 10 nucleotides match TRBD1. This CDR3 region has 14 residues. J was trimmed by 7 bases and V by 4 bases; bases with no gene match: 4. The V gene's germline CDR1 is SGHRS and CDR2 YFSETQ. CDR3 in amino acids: CASSLTGGSEKLFF. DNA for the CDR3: TGCGCCAGCAGCCTGACAGGGGGCTCTGAAAAACTGTTTTTT.

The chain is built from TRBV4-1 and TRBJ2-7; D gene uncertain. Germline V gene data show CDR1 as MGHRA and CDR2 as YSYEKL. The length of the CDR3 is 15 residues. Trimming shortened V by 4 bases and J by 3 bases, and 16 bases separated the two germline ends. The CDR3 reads CASSLLLGAYYEQYF. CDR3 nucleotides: TGCGCCAGCAGCCTCCTCCTTGGAGCCTACTACGAGCAGTACTTC.

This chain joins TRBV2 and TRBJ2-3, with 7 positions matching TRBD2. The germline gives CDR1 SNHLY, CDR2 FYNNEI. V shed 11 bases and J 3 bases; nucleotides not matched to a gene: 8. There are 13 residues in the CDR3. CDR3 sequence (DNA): TGTGCCCTCGGTGCGGGAGTTACAGATACGCAGTATTTT. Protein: CALGAGVTDTQYF.

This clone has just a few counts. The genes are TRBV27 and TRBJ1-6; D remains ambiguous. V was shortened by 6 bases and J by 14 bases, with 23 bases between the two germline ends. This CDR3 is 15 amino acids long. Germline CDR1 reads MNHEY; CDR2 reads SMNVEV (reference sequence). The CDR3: CASSRAGGVLSSLHF. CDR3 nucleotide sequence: TGTGCCAGCAGCCGGGCCGGCGGGGTTCTTTCGTCCCTCCACTTT.

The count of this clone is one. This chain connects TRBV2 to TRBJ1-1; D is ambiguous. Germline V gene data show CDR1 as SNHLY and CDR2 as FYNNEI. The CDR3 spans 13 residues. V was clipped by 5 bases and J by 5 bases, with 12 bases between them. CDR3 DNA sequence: TGTGCCAGCAGTTCTTCCCGAGGGACTGAAGCTTTCTTT. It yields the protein CASSSSRGTEAFF.

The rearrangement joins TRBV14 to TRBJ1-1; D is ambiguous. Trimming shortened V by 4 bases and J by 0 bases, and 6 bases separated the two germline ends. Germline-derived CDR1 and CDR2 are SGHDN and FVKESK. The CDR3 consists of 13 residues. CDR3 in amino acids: CASSLRMNTEAFF. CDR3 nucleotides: TGTGCCAGCAGCCTCAGGATGAACACTGAAGCTTTCTTT.

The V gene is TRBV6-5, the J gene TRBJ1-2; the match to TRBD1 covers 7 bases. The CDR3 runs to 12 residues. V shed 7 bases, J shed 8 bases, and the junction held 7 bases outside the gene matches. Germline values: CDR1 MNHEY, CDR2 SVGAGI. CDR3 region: CASTTGAEGYTF. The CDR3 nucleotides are TGTGCCAGCACCACAGGGGCGGAAGGCTACACCTTC.

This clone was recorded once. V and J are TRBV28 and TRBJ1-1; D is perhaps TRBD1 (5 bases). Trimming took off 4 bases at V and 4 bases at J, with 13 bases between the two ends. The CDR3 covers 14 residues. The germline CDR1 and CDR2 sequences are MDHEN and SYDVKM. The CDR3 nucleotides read TGTGCCAGCAGTTACGGCCGGAGGGGCACTGAAGCTTTCTTT. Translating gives CASSYGRRGTEAFF.

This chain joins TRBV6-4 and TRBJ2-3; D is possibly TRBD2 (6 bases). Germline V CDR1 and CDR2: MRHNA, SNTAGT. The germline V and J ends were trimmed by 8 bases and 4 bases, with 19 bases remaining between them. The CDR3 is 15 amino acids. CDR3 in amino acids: CASRRQSGGADTQYF. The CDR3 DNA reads TGTGCCAGCCGACGTCAATCCGGCGGGGCAGATACGCAGTATTTT.

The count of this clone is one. CDR3 sequence: CASSRTSGASYEQYF. In DNA form, the CDR3 reads TGTGCCAGCAGCCGTACTAGCGGGGCCTCCTACGAGCAGTACTTC. V gene TRBV28 combines with J gene TRBJ2-7; TRBD2 matches 10 bases. CDR1 MDHEN and CDR2 SYDVKM come from the germline V gene. V trimming: 6 bases; J trimming: 0 bases; junction bases outside the gene matches: 5. This CDR3 comprises 15 residues.

CDR3 amino acids: CASSFGGTMNTEAFF. The CDR3 DNA reads as TGTGCCAGCAGCTTCGGTGGGACAATGAACACTGAAGCTTTCTTT. This chain uses TRBV7-2 with TRBJ1-1, with a tentative D call TRBD1 (6 bases). CDR3 size: 15 residues. Germline CDR1 SGHTA, CDR2 FQGNSA. Trimming took off 3 bases at V and 0 bases at J, with 11 bases between the two ends.

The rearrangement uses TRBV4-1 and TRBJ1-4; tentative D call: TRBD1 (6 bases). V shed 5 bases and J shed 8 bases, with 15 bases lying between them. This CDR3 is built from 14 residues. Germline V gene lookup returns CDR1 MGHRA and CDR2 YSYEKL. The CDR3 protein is CASSSWTVAEKLFF. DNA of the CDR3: TGCGCCAGCAGCTCCTGGACAGTTGCGGAAAAACTGTTTTTT.

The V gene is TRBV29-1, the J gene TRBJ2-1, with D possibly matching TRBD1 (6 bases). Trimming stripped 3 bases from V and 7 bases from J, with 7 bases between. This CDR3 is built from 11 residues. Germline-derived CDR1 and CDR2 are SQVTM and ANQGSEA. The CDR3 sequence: CSVDRGNEQFF. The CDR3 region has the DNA TGCAGCGTTGATAGGGGGAATGAGCAGTTCTTC.

The CDR3 DNA reads as TGTGCCAGCAGAAAACTGGGCGGGGGCGTAGATCAGCCCCAGCATTTT. It yields the protein CASRKLGGGVDQPQHF. V is TRBV6-6 and J is TRBJ1-5; D might be TRBD1 (6 bases). This CDR3 spans 16 amino acids. Germline V gene lookup returns CDR1 MNHNY and CDR2 SVGAGI (reference sequence). V gave up 6 bases and J gave up 5 bases, with 20 bases separating them.

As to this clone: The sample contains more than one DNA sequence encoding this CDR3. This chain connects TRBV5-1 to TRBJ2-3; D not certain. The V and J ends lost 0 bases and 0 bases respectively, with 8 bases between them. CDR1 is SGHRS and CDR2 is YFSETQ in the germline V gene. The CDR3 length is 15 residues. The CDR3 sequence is CASSLVAGSTDTQYF. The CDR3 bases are TGCGCCAGCAGCTTGGTGGCAGGAAGCACAGATACGCAGTATTTT.

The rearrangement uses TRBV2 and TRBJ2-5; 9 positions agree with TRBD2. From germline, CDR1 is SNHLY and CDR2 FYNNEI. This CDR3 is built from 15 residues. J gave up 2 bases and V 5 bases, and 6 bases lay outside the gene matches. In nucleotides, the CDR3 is TGTGCCAGCAGTTATAGCGGGGGAGCTCAAGAGACCCAGTACTTC. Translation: CASSYSGGAQETQYF.

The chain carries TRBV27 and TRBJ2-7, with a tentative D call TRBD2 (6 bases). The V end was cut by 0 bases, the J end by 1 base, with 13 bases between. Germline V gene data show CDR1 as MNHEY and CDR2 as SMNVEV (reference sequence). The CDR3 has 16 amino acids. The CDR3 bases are TGTGCCAGCAGTTTATCGGGAGGAGATACGTCCTACGAGCAGTACTTC. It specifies CASSLSGGDTSYEQYF.

Here the CDR3 reads CASSLTGGNRGRTEAFF. CDR3 nucleotide sequence: TGTGCCAGCAGCTTAACTGGGGGGAACAGGGGGCGAACTGAAGCTTTCTTT. This rearrangement joins TRBV7-3 to TRBJ1-1, with 9 bases that match TRBD1. CDR1 and CDR2 from the germline V gene are SGHTA and FQGTGA. J gave up 5 bases and V 0 bases, and 10 bases lay outside the gene matches. This CDR3 is built from 17 residues.